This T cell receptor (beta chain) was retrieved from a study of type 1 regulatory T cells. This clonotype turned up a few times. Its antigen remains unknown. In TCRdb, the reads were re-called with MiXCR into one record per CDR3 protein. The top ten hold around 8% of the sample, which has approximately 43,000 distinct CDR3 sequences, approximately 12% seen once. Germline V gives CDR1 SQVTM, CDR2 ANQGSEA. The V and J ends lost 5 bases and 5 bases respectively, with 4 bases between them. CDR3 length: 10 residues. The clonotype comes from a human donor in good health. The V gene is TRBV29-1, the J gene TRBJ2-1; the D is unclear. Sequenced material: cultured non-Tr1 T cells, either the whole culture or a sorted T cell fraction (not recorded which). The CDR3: CSVWDNEQFF. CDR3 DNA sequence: TGCAGCGTTTGGGACAATGAGCAGTTCTTC.